The 19 T cell receptor beta chains below all came from one sample that was sequenced in a study of cytomegalovirus exposure and HLA in healthy donors. The PCR ran on 60 Vbeta and 13 Jbeta primers. Assay: immunoSEQ multiplex PCR; the TCRdb copy retains only in-frame clones and omits some. The table lists about 100,000 clones, 70% to 85% of them singletons. Sequencing used PBMCs. The receptors stem from a woman aged 18-30 years in good health and CMV-seronegative.

CDR3 DNA sequence: TGCGCCAGCAGCTTGGCCGGGGGTTCGGGTGGCTACACCTTC. Translating gives CASSLAGGSGGYTF. V gene TRBV5-1 combines with J gene TRBJ1-2, with D perhaps TRBD1 (5 bases). Between the trimmed V and J ends, which lost 0 bases and 7 bases, there was a span of 13 bases. The germline CDR1 and CDR2 sequences are SGHRS and YFSETQ. The CDR3 sequence is 14 residues long.

This clone occurred a few times. This chain links TRBV6-6 with TRBJ1-6; no firm D call. The CDR3 runs to 13 residues. Trimming removed 8 bases at V and 8 bases at J, with 13 bases between. Looked up from germline, CDR1 is MNHNY and CDR2 is SVGAGI (reference sequence). The CDR3 here is CASLAYSDSPLHF. As DNA, the CDR3 is TGTGCCAGCTTAGCGTACTCAGATTCACCCCTCCACTTT.

The chain links TRBV29-1 to TRBJ2-1; TRBD1 agrees at 7 bases. V lost 7 bases and J lost 12; bases outside the gene matches: 15. The germline V gene has CDR1 SQVTM and CDR2 ANQGSEA. This CDR3 contains 13 residues. CDR3 sequence reads: CSGARGLYWVQFF. The CDR3 nucleotides read TGCAGCGGTGCCAGGGGGTTGTATTGGGTGCAGTTCTTC.

The J gene is TRBJ2-3, the V gene TRBV9; 11 nucleotides match TRBD2. The V segment lost 0 bases and the J segment 2 bases; nucleotides outside the gene matches: 5. Germline CDR1 SGDLS, CDR2 YYNGEE. CDR3 length: 17 residues. The CDR3 protein is CASSVGGGLAVTDTQYF. CDR3 in DNA: TGTGCCAGCAGCGTAGGGGGGGGACTAGCGGTCACAGATACGCAGTATTTT.

The CDR3 coding sequence is TGTGCCAGCAGCCAAATCAGGGAAGGCGAGACCCAGTACTTC. It codes for CASSQIREGETQYF. The genes are TRBV12-1 and TRBJ2-5; the table's D call, TRBD1, was not checked against the DNA. TRBV12-1 is given as a pseudogene. CDR3 length: 14 amino acids.

The rearrangement links TRBV7-9 to TRBJ1-3; D possibly corresponds to TRBD1 (5 bases). This CDR3 has 15 amino acids. The germline V and J ends were trimmed by 5 bases and 0 bases, with 11 bases remaining between them. Per germline, CDR1 SEHNR and CDR2 FQNEAQ (reference sequence). The CDR3 sequence: CASSPRRGSGNTIYF. The CDR3 region has the DNA TGTGCCAGCAGCCCTAGGAGGGGCTCTGGAAACACCATATATTTT.

This clone was recorded once. V gene TRBV11-2 combines with J gene TRBJ2-3, with TRBD2 matching over 13 bases. The germline gives CDR1 SGHAT, CDR2 FQNNGV. The J segment lost 3 bases and the V segment lost 6 bases, leaving 6 bases of the junction unmatched. The CDR3 runs 16 residues. The CDR3 DNA reads TGTGCCAGCAGGCTTCGGACTAGCGGGGGAACAGATACGCAGTATTTT. It encodes CASRLRTSGGTDTQYF.

CDR3 sequence (DNA): TGTGCCAGCAGCCCGTTTCTGGAGATTAATGAAAAACTGTTTTTT. Translated: CASSPFLEINEKLFF. This chain uses TRBV5-6 with TRBJ1-4; D not certain. V was cut by 4 bases and J by 4 bases, with 14 bases left in between. CDR3 length: 15 amino acids. Looked up from germline, CDR1 is SGHDT and CDR2 is YYEEEE.

This clone has only one observation. This rearrangement joins TRBV27 to TRBJ1-1; tentative D call: TRBD1 (5 bases). Trimming left V 6 bases short and J 4 bases short, with 18 bases between. Germline V gene sequence: CDR1 MNHEY, CDR2 SMNVEV (reference sequence). CDR3 length: 15 residues. The CDR3 is CASRPTRQKGTEAFF. The CDR3 DNA reads TGTGCCAGCAGACCCACCCGACAGAAAGGCACTGAAGCTTTCTTT.

The chain combines TRBV21-1 with TRBJ2-5; no DNA check was done on the table's D call, TRBD1. TRBV21-1 is designated a pseudogene. This CDR3 comprises 16 residues. Here the CDR3 DNA reads TGTGCCAGCAGCATGGGACAGGGAGTGTACCAAGAGACCCAGTACTTC. Translated, it gives CASSMGQGVYQETQYF.

V usage is TRBV28 and J usage is TRBJ1-1; D is unresolved. The germline gives CDR1 MDHEN, CDR2 SYDVKM. The CDR3 spans 13 residues. V lost 6 bases and J lost 0, with 8 bases in between. DNA of the CDR3: TGTGCCAGCAGGTTCGGGATGAACACTGAAGCTTTCTTT. It translates to CASRFGMNTEAFF.

The chain is built from TRBV7-6 and TRBJ2-7; TRBD1 matches at 9 bases. CDR3 length: 14 amino acids. CDR1 is SGHVS, CDR2 FNYEAQ, per germline. V was clipped by 6 bases and J by 3 bases; unmatched bases: 6. CDR3: CASSRTGAYYEQYF. CDR3 DNA: TGTGCCAGCAGTCGGACAGGGGCCTACTACGAGCAGTACTTC.

The chain combines TRBV30 with TRBJ2-5; TRBD1 matches at 9 bases. CDR3 length equals 14 residues. CDR1 is GTSNPN, CDR2 SVGIG, per germline (reference sequence). The J segment lost 4 bases and the V segment lost 5 bases, leaving 8 bases of the junction unmatched. In DNA, the CDR3 is TGTGCCTGGGGGGGACAGGGAATGTCAGAGACCCAGTACTTC. Translation gives CAWGGQGMSETQYF. The variable domain in full, completed from reference TRBV30 and TRBJ2-5, reads SQTIHQWPATLVQPVGSPLSLECTVEGTSNPNLYWYRQAAGRGLQLLFYSVGIGQISSEVPQNLSASRPQDRQFILSSKKLLLSDSGFYLCAWGGQGMSETQYFGPGTRLLVL.

The rearrangement links TRBV21-1 to TRBJ2-1; the table's TRBD1 call for D was not verified on the DNA. TRBV21-1 is termed a pseudogene. This CDR3 is 18 amino acids long. The CDR3, as DNA: TGTGCCAGCAGCAAATTCCGGACAGGGCCCAGCTCCTACAATGAGCAGTTCTTC. Amino acid sequence: CASSKFRTGPSSYNEQFF.

The rearrangement joins TRBV9 to TRBJ2-3, with D possibly TRBD2 on 6 matching bases. Germline-derived CDR1 and CDR2 are SGDLS and YYNGEE. V shed 0 bases and J shed 6 bases, with 11 bases lying between them. CDR3 length equals 14 residues. CDR3 in amino acids: CASSVGRRADTQYF. CDR3 DNA sequence: TGTGCCAGCAGCGTAGGGAGGAGGGCGGATACGCAGTATTTT.

The chain's CDR3 is CAISGGETQYF. CDR3 in DNA: TGTGCCATCAGTGGAGGGGAGACCCAGTACTTC. V is TRBV10-3 and J is TRBJ2-5, with D perhaps matching TRBD2 (5 bases). Trimming left V 4 bases short and J 5 bases short, with 5 bases between. This CDR3 has 11 residues. Germline V gene sequence: CDR1 ENHRY, CDR2 SYGVKD.

The J gene is TRBJ2-2, the V gene TRBV5-1; TRBD2 aligns across 8 bases. The CDR3 is 17 residues long. V trimming: 0 bases; J trimming: 0 bases; junction bases outside the gene matches: 4. Germline CDR1 SGHRS, CDR2 YFSETQ. The CDR3: CASSLGVAGTNTGELFF. Here the CDR3 DNA reads TGCGCCAGCAGCTTGGGCGTAGCGGGGACGAACACCGGGGAGCTGTTTTTT.

CDR3 sequence (DNA): TGTGCCACAGGGGGGACTAGCGGGAACAATGAGCAGTTCTTC. As protein: CATGGTSGNNEQFF. This chain connects TRBV2 to TRBJ2-1; the match to TRBD2 covers 13 bases. Germline V lookup: CDR1 SNHLY, CDR2 FYNNEI. V was pared by 10 bases and J by 5 bases, with 5 bases of the junction left unmatched. The CDR3 has 14 amino acids.

The chain links TRBV4-1 to TRBJ2-5; no clear D gene. V was shortened by 0 bases and J by 3 bases, with 5 bases between the two germline ends. CDR1 is MGHRA and CDR2 is YSYEKL in the germline V gene. The CDR3 length is 13 residues. CDR3 region: CASSQDPEETQYF. The CDR3 bases are TGCGCCAGCAGCCAAGACCCGGAAGAGACCCAGTACTTC.